This T cell receptor (beta chain) came from a study of blood T cell repertoires in COVID-19. Trimming left V 0 bases short and J 10 bases short, with 7 bases between. In germline, CDR1 is LNHNV, CDR2 YYDKDF (reference sequence). This CDR3 contains 13 residues. The assay was immunoSEQ multiplex PCR, and TCRdb's table has in-frame clones only and misses some. The sample has around 170,000 clones, around 84% seen once. This sequence was found in a man aged 50 or older with active or convalescent COVID-19. The rearrangement joins TRBV15 to TRBJ1-6; D is undetermined. The source material was peripheral blood. This CDR3 reads CATSRDTGSPLHF. CDR3 coding DNA: TGTGCCACCAGCAGAGATACGGGATCACCCCTCCACTTT.